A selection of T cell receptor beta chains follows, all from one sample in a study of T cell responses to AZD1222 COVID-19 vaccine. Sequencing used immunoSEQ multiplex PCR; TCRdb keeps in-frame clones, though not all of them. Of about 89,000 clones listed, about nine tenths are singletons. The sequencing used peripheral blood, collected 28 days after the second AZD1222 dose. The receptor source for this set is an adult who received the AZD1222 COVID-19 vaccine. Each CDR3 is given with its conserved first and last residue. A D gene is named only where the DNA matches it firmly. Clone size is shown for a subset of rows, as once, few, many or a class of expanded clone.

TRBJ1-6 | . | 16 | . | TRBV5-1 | CASSLSLQGGYSPLHF | TGCGCCAGCAGCTTGTCACTTCAGGGTGGTTATTCACCCCTCCACTTT
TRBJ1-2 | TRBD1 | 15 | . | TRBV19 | CASSRGQGVLYGYTF | TGTGCCAGTAGCCGGGGACAGGGGGTATTGTATGGCTACACCTTC
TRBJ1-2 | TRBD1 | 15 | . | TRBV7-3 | CASSSGQGGGEGYTF | TGTGCCAGCAGCTCCGGACAGGGTGGGGGTGAAGGCTACACCTTC
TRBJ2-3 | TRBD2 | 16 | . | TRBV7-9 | CASTPGGVAGVDTQYF | TGTGCCAGCACTCCGGGAGGGGTAGCGGGGGTTGATACGCAGTATTTT
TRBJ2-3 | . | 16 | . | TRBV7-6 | CASSLPAWTSTDTQYF | TGTGCCAGCAGCTTGCCGGCCTGGACTAGCACAGATACGCAGTATTTT
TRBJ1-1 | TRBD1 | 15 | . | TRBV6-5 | CASSYEGQGKAEAFF | TGTGCCAGCAGTTACGAAGGACAGGGGAAGGCTGAAGCTTTCTTT
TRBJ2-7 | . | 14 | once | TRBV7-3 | CASSLSKGHYEQYF | TGTGCCAGCAGCTTATCGAAAGGGCATTACGAGCAGTACTTC
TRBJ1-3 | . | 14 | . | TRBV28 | CASTGLLSGNTIYF | TGTGCCAGCACGGGTCTTCTCTCTGGAAACACCATATATTTT
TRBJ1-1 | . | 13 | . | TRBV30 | CAWSGAAGAEAFF | TGTGCCTGGAGTGGTGCGGCCGGGGCTGAAGCTTTCTTT
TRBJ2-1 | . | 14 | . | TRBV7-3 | CASSSADLDNEQFF | TGTGCCAGCAGCTCTGCGGACCTCGACAATGAGCAGTTCTTC
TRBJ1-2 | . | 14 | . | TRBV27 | CASSGIGSLYGYTF | TGTGCCAGCAGCGGGATCGGTTCTTTATATGGCTACACCTTC
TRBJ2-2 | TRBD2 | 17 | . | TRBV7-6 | CASSPLFGGGDTGELFF | TGTGCCAGCAGCCCATTATTCGGCGGGGGAGACACCGGGGAGCTGTTTTTT
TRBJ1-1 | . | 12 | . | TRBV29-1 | CSVGSGVAEAFF | TGCAGCGTTGGATCGGGAGTGGCTGAAGCTTTCTTT
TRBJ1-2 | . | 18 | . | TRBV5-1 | CASSPGGGWGALNYGYTF | TGCGCCAGCAGCCCTGGCGGGGGATGGGGCGCCCTTAACTATGGCTACACCTTC
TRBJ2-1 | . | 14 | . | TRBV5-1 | CASRLGGRNNEQFF | TGCGCCAGCAGGCTCGGGGGCAGAAACAATGAGCAGTTCTTC
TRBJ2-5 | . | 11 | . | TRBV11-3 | CASSLSRAQYF | TGTGCCAGCAGCTTATCCAGGGCTCAGTACTTC
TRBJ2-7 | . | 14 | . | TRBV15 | CATSREGSGYEQYF | TGTGCCACCAGCAGGGAGGGGTCAGGCTACGAGCAGTACTTC
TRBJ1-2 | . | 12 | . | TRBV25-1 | CASSFSNYGYTF | TGTGCCAGCAGTTTCAGTAACTATGGCTACACCTTC
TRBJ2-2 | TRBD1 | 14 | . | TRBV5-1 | CASSGGQGTGELFF | TGCGCCAGCAGCGGGGGACAGGGTACCGGGGAGCTGTTTTTT
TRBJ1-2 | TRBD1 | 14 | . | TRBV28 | CASSSGQHSYGYTF | TGTGCCAGCAGTTCGGGACAGCATAGCTATGGCTACACCTTC
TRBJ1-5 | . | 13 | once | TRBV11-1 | CASSLYPGRPQHF | TGTGCCAGCAGCTTATATCCAGGACGGCCCCAGCATTTT
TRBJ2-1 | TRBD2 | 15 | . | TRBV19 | CASNKGSSGINEQFF | TGTGCCAGTAATAAAGGGTCTAGCGGGATAAATGAGCAGTTCTTC
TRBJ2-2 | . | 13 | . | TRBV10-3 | CAISGEFTGELFF | TGTGCCATCAGCGGGGAGTTCACCGGGGAGCTGTTTTTT
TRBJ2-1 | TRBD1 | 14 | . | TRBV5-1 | CASSYQDRANEQFF | TGCGCCAGCAGCTATCAGGACAGGGCCAATGAGCAGTTCTTC
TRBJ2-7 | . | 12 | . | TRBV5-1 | CASSLTGDEQYF | TGCGCCAGCAGCTTAACCGGGGACGAGCAGTACTTC
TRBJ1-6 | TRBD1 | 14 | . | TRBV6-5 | CASRGQGYNSPLHF | TGTGCCAGCAGGGGACAGGGATATAATTCACCCCTCCACTTT
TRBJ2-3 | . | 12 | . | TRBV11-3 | CASRLTGKSQYF | TGTGCCAGCAGGCTAACGGGTAAATCCCAGTATTTT
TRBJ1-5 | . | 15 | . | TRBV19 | CASSPSDRRNQPQHF | TGTGCCAGTAGCCCCTCGGACAGAAGGAATCAGCCCCAGCATTTT
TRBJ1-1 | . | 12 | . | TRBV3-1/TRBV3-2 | CASSQGGVEAFF | TGTGCCAGCAGCCAAGGGGGGGTTGAAGCTTTCTTT
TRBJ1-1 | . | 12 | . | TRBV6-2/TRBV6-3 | CASSYVNTEAFF | TGTGCCAGCAGTTACGTGAACACTGAAGCTTTCTTT
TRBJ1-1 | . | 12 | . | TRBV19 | CASSRGGTEAFF | TGTGCCAGTAGTAGGGGAGGAACTGAAGCTTTCTTT
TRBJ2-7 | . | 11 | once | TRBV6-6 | CASRRENEQYF | TGTGCCAGCAGGAGGGAAAACGAGCAGTACTTC
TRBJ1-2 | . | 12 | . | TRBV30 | CAWNEGDYGYTF | TGTGCCTGGAATGAGGGGGACTATGGCTACACCTTC
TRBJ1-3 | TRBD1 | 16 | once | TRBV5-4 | CASSPEDRGFGNTIYF | TGTGCCAGCAGCCCAGAGGACAGGGGTTTTGGAAACACCATATATTTT
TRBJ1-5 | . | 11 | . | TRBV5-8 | CASSPSQPQHF | TGTGCCAGCAGCCCCTCTCAGCCCCAGCATTTT
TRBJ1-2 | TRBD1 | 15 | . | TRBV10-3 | CAISDHQDRADGYTF | TGTGCCATCAGTGACCACCAGGACAGGGCGGATGGCTACACCTTC
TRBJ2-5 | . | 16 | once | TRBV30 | CAWSVPYRRGPGTQYF | TGTGCCTGGAGTGTACCCTATCGGCGGGGCCCAGGGACCCAGTACTTC
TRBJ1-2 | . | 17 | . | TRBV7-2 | CASSFPGGGSTNYGYTF | TGTGCCAGCAGCTTCCCCGGCGGAGGCAGCACAAACTATGGCTACACCTTC
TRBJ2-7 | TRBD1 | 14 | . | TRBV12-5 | CASGFPTGRAEQYF | TGTGCTAGTGGTTTCCCGACAGGGAGAGCCGAGCAGTACTTC
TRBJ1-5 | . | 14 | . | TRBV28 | CASSRGHSNQPQHF | TGTGCCAGCAGCCGGGGCCATAGCAATCAGCCCCAGCATTTT
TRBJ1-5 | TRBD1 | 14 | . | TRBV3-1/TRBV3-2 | CASSHGDRAQPQHF | TGTGCCAGCAGCCATGGGGACAGGGCTCAGCCCCAGCATTTT
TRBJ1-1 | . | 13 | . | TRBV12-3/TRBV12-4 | CASSLGRAPGAFF | TGTGCCAGCAGTTTGGGACGAGCCCCCGGAGCTTTCTTT
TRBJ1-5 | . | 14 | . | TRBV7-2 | CASSFTPGNQPQHF | TGTGCCAGCAGCTTCACGCCAGGGAATCAGCCCCAGCATTTT
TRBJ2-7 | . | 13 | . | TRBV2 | CASSGRGSYEQYF | TGTGCCAGCAGTGGCCGGGGATCCTACGAGCAGTACTTC
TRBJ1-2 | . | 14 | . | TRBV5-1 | CASSSGQPPYGYTF | TGCGCCAGCAGCAGTGGACAGCCTCCCTATGGCTACACCTTC
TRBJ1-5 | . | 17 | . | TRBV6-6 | CASSLGMGGRGNQPQHF | TGTGCCAGCAGTCTGGGGATGGGGGGCCGGGGCAATCAGCCCCAGCATTTT
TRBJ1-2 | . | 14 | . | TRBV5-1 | CASSLTTVSAGYTF | TGCGCCAGCAGCTTGACGACAGTATCGGCTGGCTACACCTTC
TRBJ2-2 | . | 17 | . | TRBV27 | CASSLSRGTPNTGELFF | TGTGCCAGCAGTTTATCGAGAGGGACACCCAACACCGGGGAGCTGTTTTTT